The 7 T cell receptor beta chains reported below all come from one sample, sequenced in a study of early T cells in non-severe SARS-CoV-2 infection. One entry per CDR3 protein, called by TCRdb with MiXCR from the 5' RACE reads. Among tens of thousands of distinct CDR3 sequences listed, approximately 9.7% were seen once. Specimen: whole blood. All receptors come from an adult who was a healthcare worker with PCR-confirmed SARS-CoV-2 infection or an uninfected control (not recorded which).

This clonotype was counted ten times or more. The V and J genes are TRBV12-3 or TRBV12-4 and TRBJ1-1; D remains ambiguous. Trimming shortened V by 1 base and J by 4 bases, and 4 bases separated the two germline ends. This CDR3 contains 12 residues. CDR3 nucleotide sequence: TGTGCCAGCAGTTTAGGGGTCACTGAAGCTTTCTTT. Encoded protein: CASSLGVTEAFF.

CDR3 in DNA: TGTGCCAGCAGGAACAGAGTGATGAACACTGAAGCTTTCTTT. It is translated as CASRNRVMNTEAFF. The chain combines TRBV2 with TRBJ1-1; D is unclear. The germline CDR1 and CDR2 sequences are SNHLY and FYNNEI. The CDR3 is 14 residues long. The V end was cut by 6 bases, the J end by 0 bases, with 11 bases between.

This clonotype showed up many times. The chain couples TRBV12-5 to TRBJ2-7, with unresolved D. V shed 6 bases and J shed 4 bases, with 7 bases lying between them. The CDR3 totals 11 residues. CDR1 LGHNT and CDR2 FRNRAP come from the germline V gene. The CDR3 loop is CASGFGYEQYF. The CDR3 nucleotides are TGTGCTAGTGGCTTCGGTTACGAGCAGTACTTC.

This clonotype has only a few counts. In nucleotides, the CDR3 is TGCGCCAGCAGCTTGGTGGCGGGGGCCTACAATGAGCAGTTCTTC. Translated, it gives CASSLVAGAYNEQFF. The chain carries TRBV5-1 and TRBJ2-1, with 7 bases that match TRBD2. The length of the CDR3 is 15 residues. In germline, CDR1 is SGHRS, CDR2 YFSETQ. The trim removed 0 bases at V and 2 bases at J, leaving 2 bases unmatched.

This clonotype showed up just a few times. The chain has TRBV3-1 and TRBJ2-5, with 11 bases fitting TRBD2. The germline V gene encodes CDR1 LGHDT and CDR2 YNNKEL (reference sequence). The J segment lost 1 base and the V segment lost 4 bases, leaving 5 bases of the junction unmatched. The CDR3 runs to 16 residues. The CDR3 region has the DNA TGTGCCAGCAGCCTTATAACTAGCGGGGGCCAAGAGACCCAGTACTTC. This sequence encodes CASSLITSGGQETQYF.

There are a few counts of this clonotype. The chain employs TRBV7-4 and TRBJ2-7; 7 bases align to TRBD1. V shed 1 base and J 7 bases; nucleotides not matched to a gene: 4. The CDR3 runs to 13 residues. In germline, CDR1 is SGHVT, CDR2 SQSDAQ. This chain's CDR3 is CASSLGGGWEQYF. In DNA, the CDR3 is TGTGCCAGCAGCTTAGGAGGGGGCTGGGAGCAGTACTTC.

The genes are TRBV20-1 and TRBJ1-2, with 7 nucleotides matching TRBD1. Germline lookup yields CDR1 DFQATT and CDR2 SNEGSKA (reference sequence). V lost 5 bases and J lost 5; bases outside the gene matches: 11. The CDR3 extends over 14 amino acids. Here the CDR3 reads CSAQLGQSLYGYTF. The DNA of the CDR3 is TGCAGTGCTCAGTTGGGACAGTCTCTTTATGGCTACACCTTC.